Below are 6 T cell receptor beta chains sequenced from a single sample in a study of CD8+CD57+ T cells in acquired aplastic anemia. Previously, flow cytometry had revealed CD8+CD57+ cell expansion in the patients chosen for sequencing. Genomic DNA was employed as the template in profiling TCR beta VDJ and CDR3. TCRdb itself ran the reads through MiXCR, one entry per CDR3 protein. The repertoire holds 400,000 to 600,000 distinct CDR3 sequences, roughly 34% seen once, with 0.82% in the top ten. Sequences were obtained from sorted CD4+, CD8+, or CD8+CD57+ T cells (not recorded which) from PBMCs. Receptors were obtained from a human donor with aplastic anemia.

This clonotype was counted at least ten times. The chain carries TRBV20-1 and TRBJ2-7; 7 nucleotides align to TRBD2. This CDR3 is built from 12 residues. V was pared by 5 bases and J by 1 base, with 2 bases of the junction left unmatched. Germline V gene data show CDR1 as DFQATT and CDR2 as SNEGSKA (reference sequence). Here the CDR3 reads CSAGGGSYEQYF. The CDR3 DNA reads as TGCAGTGCTGGGGGGGGTTCCTACGAGCAGTACTTC.

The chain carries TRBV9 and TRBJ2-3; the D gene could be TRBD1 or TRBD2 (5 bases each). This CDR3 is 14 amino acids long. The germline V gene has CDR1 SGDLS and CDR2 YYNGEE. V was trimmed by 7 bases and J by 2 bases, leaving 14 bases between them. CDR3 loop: CASSPVGATDTQYF. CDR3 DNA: TGTGCCAGCTCACCTGTCGGGGCCACAGATACGCAGTATTTT.

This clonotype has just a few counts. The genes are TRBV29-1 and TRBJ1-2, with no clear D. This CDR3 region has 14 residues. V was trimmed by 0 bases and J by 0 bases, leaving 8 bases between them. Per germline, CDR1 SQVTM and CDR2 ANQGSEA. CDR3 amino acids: CSVEEPNPNYGYTF. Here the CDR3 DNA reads TGCAGCGTTGAAGAGCCGAACCCTAACTATGGCTACACCTTC.

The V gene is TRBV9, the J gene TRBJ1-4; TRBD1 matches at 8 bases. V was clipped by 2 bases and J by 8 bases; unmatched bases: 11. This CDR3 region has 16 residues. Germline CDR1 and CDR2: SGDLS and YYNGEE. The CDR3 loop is CASSVRQGRGSEKLFF. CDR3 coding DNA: TGTGCCAGCAGCGTCCGACAGGGGCGGGGTTCGGAAAAACTGTTTTTT.

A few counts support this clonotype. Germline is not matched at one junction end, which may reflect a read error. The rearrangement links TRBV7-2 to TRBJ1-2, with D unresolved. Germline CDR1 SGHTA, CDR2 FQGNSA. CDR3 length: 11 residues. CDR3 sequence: CASSYGNGYAF. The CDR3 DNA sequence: TGTGCCAGCAGTTACGGGAATGGCTACGCCTTC.

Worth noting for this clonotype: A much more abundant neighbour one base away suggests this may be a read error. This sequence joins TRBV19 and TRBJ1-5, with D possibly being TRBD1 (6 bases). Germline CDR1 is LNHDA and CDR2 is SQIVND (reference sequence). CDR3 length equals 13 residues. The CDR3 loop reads CASTGAAGQSQHF. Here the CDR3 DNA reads TGTGCCAGTACAGGGGCCGCAGGTCAGTCCCAGCATTTT.